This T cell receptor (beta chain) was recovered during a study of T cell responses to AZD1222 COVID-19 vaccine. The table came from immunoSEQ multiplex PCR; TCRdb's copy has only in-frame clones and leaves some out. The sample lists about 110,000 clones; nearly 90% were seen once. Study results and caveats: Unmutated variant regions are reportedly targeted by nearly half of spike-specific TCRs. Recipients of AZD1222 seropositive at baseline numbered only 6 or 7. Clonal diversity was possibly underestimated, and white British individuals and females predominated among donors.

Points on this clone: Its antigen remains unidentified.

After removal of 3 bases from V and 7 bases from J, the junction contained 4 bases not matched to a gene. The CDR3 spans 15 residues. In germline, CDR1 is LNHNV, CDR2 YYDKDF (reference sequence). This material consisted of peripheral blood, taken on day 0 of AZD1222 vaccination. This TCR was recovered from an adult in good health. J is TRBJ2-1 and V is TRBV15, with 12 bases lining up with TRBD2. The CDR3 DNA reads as TGTGCCACCAGCAGGAGACTAGCGGGAGCTAATGAGCAGTTCTTC. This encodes CATSRRLAGANEQFF.